This TCR gamma chain is from a study of Vδ1+ human thymocytes. Whole-study findings and limits: Thymic TRG and TRD repertoires appeared highly polyclonal, with Gaussian CDR3 length distributions.

The template was reverse-transcribed extracted RNA. Pooled V-gene forward primers with one constant-region reverse primer generated the CDR3 amplicons by multiplex PCR. TCRdb re-processed the multiplex PCR reads using CATT. The repertoire has approximately 20,000 gamma-chain clones, about 13% of them found once; the top ten carry roughly 2%. This clone was observed a handful of times. Its antigen is unknown. The CDR3 is 11 amino acids. J gave up 11 bases and V 10 bases, and 10 bases lay outside the gene matches. In germline, CDR1 is GITISATS, CDR2 ISYDGTV (reference sequence). Specimen: Vdelta1+ gamma-delta thymocytes from the thymus. Subset meaning: FACS-sorted CD3+ TCRalphabeta- TCRVdelta1+ TCRVdelta2- thymocytes. The receptor comes from a child younger than two who had congenital heart surgery. This sequence joins TRGV9 and TRGJP1. Here the CDR3 reads CALGVAWFKIF. CDR3 nucleotides: TGTGCCTTAGGAGTAGCGTGGTTCAAGATATTT.